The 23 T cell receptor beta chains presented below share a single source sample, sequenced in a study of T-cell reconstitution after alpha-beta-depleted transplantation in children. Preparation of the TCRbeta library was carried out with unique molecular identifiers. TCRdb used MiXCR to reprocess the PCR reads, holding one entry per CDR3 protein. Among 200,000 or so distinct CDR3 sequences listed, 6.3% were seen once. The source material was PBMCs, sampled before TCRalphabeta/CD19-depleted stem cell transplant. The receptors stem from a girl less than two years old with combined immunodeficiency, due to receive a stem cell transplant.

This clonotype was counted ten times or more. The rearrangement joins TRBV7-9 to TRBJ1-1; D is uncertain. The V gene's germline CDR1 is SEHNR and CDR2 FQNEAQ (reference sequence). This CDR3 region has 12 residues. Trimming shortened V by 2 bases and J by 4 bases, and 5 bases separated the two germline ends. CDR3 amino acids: CASSLLVTEAFF. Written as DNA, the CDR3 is TGTGCCAGCAGCTTATTGGTCACTGAAGCTTTCTTT.

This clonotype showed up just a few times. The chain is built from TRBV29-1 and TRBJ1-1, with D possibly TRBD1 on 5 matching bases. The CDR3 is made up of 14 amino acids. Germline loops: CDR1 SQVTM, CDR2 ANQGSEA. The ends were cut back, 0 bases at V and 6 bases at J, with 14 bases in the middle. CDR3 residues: CSVEDGGVRAEAFF. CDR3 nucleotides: TGCAGCGTTGAAGATGGGGGGGTCAGGGCTGAAGCTTTCTTT.

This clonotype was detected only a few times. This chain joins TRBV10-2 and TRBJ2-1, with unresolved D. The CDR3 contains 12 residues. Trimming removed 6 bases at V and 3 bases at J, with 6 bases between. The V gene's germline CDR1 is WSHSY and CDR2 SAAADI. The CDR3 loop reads CASRGLYNEQFF. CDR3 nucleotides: TGCGCCAGCAGGGGCCTCTACAATGAGCAGTTCTTC.

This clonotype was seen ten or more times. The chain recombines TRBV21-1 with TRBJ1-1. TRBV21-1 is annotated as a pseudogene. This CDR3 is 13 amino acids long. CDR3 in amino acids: CATLVGRTKEAFF. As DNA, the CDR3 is TGTGCCACCCTTGTGGGGAGGACCAAGGAAGCTTTCTTT.

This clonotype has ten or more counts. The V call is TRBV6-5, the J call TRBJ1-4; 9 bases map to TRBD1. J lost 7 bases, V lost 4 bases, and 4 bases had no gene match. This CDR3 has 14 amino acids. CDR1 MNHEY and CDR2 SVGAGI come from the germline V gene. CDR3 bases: TGTGCCAGCAGTTGGAGACAGGGGGTTGAAAAACTGTTTTTT. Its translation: CASSWRQGVEKLFF.

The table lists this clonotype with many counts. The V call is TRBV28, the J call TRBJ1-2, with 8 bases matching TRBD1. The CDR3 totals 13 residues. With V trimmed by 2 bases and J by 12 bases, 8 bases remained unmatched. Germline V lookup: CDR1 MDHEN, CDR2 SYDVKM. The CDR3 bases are TGTGCCAGCAGTTTAAATACGGGACAGGAAGACACCTTC. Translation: CASSLNTGQEDTF.

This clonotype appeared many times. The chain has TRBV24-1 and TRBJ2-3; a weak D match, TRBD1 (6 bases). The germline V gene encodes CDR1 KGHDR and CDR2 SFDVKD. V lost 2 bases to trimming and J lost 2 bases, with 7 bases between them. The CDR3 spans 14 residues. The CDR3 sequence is CATSDWTDTDTQYF. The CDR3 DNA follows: TGTGCCACCAGTGATTGGACAGACACAGATACGCAGTATTTT.

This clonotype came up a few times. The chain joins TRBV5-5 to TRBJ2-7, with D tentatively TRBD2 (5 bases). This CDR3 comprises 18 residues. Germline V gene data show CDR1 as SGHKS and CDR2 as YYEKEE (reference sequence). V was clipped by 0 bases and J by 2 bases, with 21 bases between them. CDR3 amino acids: CASSLGPPDSATTYEQYF. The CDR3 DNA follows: TGTGCCAGCAGCTTGGGGCCCCCAGATAGCGCCACCACCTACGAGCAGTACTTC.

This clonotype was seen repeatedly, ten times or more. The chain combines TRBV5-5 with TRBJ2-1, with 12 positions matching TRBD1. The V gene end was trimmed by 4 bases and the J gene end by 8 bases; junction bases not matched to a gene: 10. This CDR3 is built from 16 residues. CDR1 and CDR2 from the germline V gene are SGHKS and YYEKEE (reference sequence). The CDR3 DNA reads TGTGCCAGCAGCCTTGGGACAGGGGGCGCTTCGGATGAGCAGTTCTTC. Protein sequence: CASSLGTGGASDEQFF.

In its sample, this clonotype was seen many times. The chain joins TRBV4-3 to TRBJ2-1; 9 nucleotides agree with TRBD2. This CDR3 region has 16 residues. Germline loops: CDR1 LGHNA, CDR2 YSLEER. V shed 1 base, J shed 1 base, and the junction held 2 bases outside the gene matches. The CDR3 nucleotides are TGCGCCAGCAGCCAAGGTGCGGGAGGGTCCTACAATGAGCAGTTCTTC. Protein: CASSQGAGGSYNEQFF.

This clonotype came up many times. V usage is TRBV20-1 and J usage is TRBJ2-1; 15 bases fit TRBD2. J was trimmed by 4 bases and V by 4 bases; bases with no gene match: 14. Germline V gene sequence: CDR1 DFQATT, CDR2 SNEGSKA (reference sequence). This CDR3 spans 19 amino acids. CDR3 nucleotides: TGCAGTGCTATAACCGGGACTAGCGGGGGGAGTCTCTTTTACAATGAGCAGTTCTTC. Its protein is CSAITGTSGGSLFYNEQFF.

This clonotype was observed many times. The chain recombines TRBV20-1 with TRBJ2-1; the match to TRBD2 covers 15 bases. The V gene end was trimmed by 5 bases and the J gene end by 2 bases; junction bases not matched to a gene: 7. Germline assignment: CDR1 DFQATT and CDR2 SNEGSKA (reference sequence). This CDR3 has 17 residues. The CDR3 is CSAGGTSGRFPYNEQFF. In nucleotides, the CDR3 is TGCAGTGCTGGGGGGACTAGCGGGAGGTTCCCCTACAATGAGCAGTTCTTC.

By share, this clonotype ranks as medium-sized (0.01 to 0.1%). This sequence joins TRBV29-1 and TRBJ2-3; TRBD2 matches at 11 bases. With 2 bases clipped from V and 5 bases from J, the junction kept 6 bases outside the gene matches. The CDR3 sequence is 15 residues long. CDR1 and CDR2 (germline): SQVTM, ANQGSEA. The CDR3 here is CSVEYSGRAVDTQYF. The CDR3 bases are TGCAGCGTTGAATATAGCGGGAGGGCCGTAGATACGCAGTATTTT.

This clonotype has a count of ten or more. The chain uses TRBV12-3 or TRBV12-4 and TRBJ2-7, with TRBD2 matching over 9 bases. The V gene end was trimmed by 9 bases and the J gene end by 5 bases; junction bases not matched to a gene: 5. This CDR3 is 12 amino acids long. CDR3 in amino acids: CASSGTSNEQYF. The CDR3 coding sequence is TGTGCCAGTTCCGGGACTAGCAACGAGCAGTACTTC.

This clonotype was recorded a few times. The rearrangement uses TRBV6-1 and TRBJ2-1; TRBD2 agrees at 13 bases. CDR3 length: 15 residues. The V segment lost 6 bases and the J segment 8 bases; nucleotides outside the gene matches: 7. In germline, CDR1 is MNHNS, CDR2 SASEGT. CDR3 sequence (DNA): TGTGCCAGCAGGCGACTAGCGGGGGGCTCGGATGAGCAGTTCTTC. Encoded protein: CASRRLAGGSDEQFF.

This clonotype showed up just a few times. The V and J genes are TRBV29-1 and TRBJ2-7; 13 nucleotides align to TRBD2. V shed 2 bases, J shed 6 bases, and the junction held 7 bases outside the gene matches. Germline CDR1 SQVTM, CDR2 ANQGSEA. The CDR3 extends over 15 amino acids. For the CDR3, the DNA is TGCAGCGTTGAACCGACTAGCGGGAGGCCCGGCGAGCAGTACTTC. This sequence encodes CSVEPTSGRPGEQYF.

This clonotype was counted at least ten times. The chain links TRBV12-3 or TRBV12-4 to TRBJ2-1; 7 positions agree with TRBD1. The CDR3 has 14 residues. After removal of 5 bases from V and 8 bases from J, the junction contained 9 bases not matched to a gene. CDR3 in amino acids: CASSPDRDPDEQFF. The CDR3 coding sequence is TGTGCCAGCAGTCCCGACAGGGATCCGGATGAGCAGTTCTTC.

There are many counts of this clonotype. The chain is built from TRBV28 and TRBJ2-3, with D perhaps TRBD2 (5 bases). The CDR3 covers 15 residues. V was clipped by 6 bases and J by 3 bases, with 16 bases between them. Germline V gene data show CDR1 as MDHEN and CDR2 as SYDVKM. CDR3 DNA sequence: TGTGCCAGCAGGAGCGGTTCAGACGTGACAGATACGCAGTATTTT. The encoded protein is CASRSGSDVTDTQYF.

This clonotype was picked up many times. This CDR3 is CASSLAEGRLTGELFF. The DNA for the CDR3 is TGTGCCAGCAGCTTAGCGGAGGGACGGCTTACCGGGGAGCTGTTTTTT. This chain uses TRBV7-9 with TRBJ2-2, with D possibly TRBD2 on 6 matching bases. From germline, CDR1 is SEHNR and CDR2 FQNEAQ (reference sequence). Trimming pared 0 bases from V and 5 bases from J, leaving 13 bases between. The CDR3 runs to 16 residues.

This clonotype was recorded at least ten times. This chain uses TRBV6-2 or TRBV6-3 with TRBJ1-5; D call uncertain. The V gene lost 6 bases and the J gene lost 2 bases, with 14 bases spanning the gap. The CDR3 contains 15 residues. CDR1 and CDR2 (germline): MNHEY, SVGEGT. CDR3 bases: TGTGCCAGCAGCCCGACGAGAACGGGCAATCAGCCCCAGCATTTT. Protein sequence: CASSPTRTGNQPQHF.

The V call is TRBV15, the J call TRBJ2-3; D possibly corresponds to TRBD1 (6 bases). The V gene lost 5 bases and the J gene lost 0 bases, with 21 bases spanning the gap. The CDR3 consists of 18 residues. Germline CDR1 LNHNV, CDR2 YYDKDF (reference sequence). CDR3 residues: CATSARGTLVFSTDTQYF. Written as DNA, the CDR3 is TGTGCCACCAGCGCAAGGGGGACCCTGGTCTTTAGCACAGATACGCAGTATTTT.

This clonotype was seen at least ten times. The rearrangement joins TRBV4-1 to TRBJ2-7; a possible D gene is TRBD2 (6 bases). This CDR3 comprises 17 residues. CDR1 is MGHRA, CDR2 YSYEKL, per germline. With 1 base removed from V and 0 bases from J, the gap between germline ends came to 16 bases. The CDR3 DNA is TGCGCCAGCAGCCAAGGAGTTTGGGAGGCAACCTCCTACGAGCAGTACTTC. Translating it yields CASSQGVWEATSYEQYF.

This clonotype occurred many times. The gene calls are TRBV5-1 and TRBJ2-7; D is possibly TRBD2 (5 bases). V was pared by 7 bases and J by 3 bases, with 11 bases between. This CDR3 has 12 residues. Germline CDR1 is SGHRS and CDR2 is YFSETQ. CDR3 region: CASRKEDYEQYF. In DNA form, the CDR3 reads TGCGCCAGCCGGAAGGAGGACTACGAGCAGTACTTC.